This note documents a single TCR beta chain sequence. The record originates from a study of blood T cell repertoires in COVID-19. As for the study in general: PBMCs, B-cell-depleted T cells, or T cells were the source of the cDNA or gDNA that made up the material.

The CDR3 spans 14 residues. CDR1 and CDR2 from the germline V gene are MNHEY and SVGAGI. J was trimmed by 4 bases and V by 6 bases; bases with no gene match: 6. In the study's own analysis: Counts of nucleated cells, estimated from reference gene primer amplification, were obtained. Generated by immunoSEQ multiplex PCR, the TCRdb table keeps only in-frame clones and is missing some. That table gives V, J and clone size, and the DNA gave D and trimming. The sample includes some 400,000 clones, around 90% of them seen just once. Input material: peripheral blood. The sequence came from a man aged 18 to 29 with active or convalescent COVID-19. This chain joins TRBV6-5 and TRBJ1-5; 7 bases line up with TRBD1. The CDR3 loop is CASRRDRTNQPQHF. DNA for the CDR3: TGTGCCAGCAGAAGGGACAGAACAAATCAGCCCCAGCATTTT.